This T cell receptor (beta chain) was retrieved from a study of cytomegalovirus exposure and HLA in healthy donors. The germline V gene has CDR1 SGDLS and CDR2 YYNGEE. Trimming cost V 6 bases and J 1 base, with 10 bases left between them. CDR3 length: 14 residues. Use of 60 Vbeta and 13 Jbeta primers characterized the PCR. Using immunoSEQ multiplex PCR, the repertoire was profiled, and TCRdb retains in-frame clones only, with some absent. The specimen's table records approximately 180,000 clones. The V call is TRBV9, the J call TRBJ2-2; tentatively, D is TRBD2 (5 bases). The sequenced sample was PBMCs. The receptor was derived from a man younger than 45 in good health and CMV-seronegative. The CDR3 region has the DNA TGTGCCAGCAATCGGGAAGGGAACACCGGGGAGCTGTTTTTT. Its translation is CASNREGNTGELFF.